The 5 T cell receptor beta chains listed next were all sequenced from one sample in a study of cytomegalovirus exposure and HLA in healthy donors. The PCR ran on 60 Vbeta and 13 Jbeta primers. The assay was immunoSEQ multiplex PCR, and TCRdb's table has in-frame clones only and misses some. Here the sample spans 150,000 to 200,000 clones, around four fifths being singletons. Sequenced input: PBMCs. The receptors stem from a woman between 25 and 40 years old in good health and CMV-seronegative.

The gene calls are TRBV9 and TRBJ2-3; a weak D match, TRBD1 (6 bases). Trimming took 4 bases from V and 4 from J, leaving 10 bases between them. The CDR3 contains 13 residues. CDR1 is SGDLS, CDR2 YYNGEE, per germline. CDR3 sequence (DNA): TGTGCCAGCAGCCCGTGGACAGCAGATACGCAGTATTTT. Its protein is CASSPWTADTQYF. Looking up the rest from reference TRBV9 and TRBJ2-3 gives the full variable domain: DSGVTQTPKHLITATGQRVTLRCSPRSGDLSVYWYQQSLDQGLQFLIQYYNGEERAKGNILERFSAQQFPDLHSELNLSSLELGDSALYFCASSPWTADTQYFGPGTRLTVL.

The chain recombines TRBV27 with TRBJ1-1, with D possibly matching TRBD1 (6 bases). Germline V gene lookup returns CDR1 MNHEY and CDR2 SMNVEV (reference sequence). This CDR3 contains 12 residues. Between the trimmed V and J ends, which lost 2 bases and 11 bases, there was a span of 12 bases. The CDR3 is CASSLIQGRAFF. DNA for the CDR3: TGTGCCAGCAGTTTAATACAGGGAAGGGCTTTCTTT.

CDR3 protein: CASDRGFEKLFF. The CDR3 nucleotides are TGTGCCAGCGACAGGGGATTTGAAAAACTGTTTTTT. The chain is built from TRBV2 and TRBJ1-4, with TRBD1 identical over 8 bases. This CDR3 is 12 amino acids long. Germline V gene sequence: CDR1 SNHLY, CDR2 FYNNEI. J gave up 7 bases and V 8 bases, and 3 bases lay outside the gene matches.

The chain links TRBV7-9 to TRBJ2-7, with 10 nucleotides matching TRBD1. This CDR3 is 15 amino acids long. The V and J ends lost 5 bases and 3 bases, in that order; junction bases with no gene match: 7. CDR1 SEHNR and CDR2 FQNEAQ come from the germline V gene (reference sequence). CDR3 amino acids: CASSEGTGDYYEQYF. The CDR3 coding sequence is TGTGCCAGCAGCGAGGGGACAGGGGACTACTACGAGCAGTACTTC.

The CDR3: CAWSSRQGFYYGYTF. In nucleotides, the CDR3 is TGTGCCTGGAGCAGCCGACAGGGATTCTACTATGGCTACACCTTC. The chain employs TRBV30 and TRBJ1-2, with 7 positions matching TRBD1. The junction had 10 bases not matched to a gene; V was cut back by 3 bases and J by 3 bases. CDR3 length equals 15 residues. From germline, CDR1 is GTSNPN and CDR2 SVGIG (reference sequence).